The T cell receptor (beta chain) described here comes from a study of shared clonotypes between healthy human individuals. CD4+ cell separation produced CD45RA+ naive and CD45RA-negative memory subsets. Here immunoSEQ multiplex PCR was the method, and the copy in TCRdb shows in-frame clones only, minus some. This sample has roughly 2.6 million clones, with 90% to 95% found just once. Trimming left V 6 bases short and J 3 bases short, with 11 bases between. This CDR3 region has 14 residues. From germline, CDR1 is MNHNY and CDR2 SVGAGI (reference sequence). J is TRBJ2-2 and V is TRBV6-6; D not resolved. The receptor was derived from a man younger than 35 in good health. The source material was naive CD4+ T cells sorted from blood. Indicated subset: CD45RA+ positively selected. The CDR3 loop is CASSPGSYTGELFF. The CDR3 DNA reads as TGTGCCAGCAGCCCCGGGTCCTACACCGGGGAGCTGTTTTTT.